The 20 T cell receptor beta chains below come from one sample, sequenced in a study of cytomegalovirus exposure and HLA in healthy donors (dated by TCRdb to 2016 to 2017). The method was the immunoSEQ multiplex PCR assay. TCRdb obtained this table from immuneACCESS and retained in-frame rearrangements with V and J assigned. These tables miss some clones; where compared with another copy, unresolved V genes account for less than half of the shortfall, and the remainder is unexplained. This sample comprises fewer than 300,000 clones, around 89% of them detected only once. About 0.99% of the sample rests with the top ten. Input material: PBMCs. These receptors were obtained from a woman younger than 35 in good health and CMV-seronegative.

The rearrangement links TRBV28 to TRBJ2-7; the D gene is possibly TRBD2 (6 bases). This CDR3 has 14 residues. CDR1 MDHEN and CDR2 SYDVKM come from the germline V gene. Trimming pared 3 bases from V and 2 bases from J, leaving 11 bases between. The CDR3 spells CASSLMGGTYEQYF. The CDR3 region has the DNA TGTGCCAGCAGTTTGATGGGAGGAACCTACGAGCAGTACTTC.

The chain couples TRBV5-1 to TRBJ1-1, with D maybe TRBD1 (5 bases). The CDR3 is 12 amino acids. Germline CDR1 and CDR2: SGHRS and YFSETQ. V was trimmed by 0 bases and J by 5 bases, leaving 5 bases between them. The CDR3 here is CASSLDRTEAFF. The CDR3, as DNA: TGCGCCAGCAGCTTGGACAGGACTGAAGCTTTCTTT.

The V and J genes are TRBV18 and TRBJ1-1; tentatively, D is TRBD1 (5 bases). This CDR3 has 14 residues. Trimming took off 3 bases at V and 4 bases at J, with 12 bases between the two ends. Per the germline V gene, CDR1 is KGHSH and CDR2 is LQKENI. The CDR3 protein is CASSPGGGATEAFF. Written as DNA, the CDR3 is TGTGCCAGCTCACCGGGGGGAGGAGCCACTGAAGCTTTCTTT.

The chain joins TRBV6-1 to TRBJ2-7, with 9 bases lining up with TRBD1. With V trimmed by 5 bases and J by 7 bases, 12 bases remained unmatched. Looked up from germline, CDR1 is MNHNS and CDR2 is SASEGT. The CDR3 spans 15 residues. The CDR3 here is CASSSTPGQGREQYF. The CDR3 nucleotides are TGTGCCAGCAGTTCCACCCCCGGACAGGGGAGGGAGCAGTACTTC.

The chain has TRBV27 and TRBJ1-2, with a tentative D call TRBD1 (5 bases). Germline V gene lookup returns CDR1 MNHEY and CDR2 SMNVEV (reference sequence). The CDR3 runs 16 residues. The V and J ends lost 5 bases and 5 bases respectively, with 21 bases between them. CDR3 sequence reads: CASSTSGGADGYGYTF. The CDR3 region has the DNA TGTGCCAGCAGTACGTCCGGAGGGGCGGATGGGTATGGCTACACCTTC.

The V gene is TRBV5-4, the J gene TRBJ2-1, with TRBD2 as a possible D gene (6 bases). This CDR3 spans 15 amino acids. Deletions cut 0 bases from V and 6 bases from J, with 13 bases between. CDR1 is SGHNT, CDR2 YYREEE, per germline (reference sequence). DNA of the CDR3: TGTGCCAGCAGCTTGGTTCGGGGGTCAGGCAATGAGCAGTTCTTC. It yields the protein CASSLVRGSGNEQFF.

In its sample, this clone was seen once. The chain has TRBV10-2 and TRBJ1-2, with D perhaps TRBD1 (6 bases). The CDR3 length is 14 residues. The V end was cut by 8 bases, the J end by 11 bases, with 24 bases between. Germline CDR1 WSHSY, CDR2 SAAADI. The CDR3 DNA sequence: TGCGCCAGCCTCCCTTCCCCCGGGAAGAGGGGGTACACCTTC. Protein: CASLPSPGKRGYTF.

V gene TRBV27 combines with J gene TRBJ2-5, with a tentative D call TRBD2 (6 bases). The V end lost 2 bases, the J end lost 4 bases, and 20 bases lay between the germline ends. The CDR3 consists of 17 residues. Germline CDR1 and CDR2: MNHEY and SMNVEV (reference sequence). The CDR3 nucleotides read TGTGCCAGCAGTTTAAGGGAACCAGGGAAGGAGGGAGAGACCCAGTACTTC. Translation: CASSLREPGKEGETQYF.

The chain has TRBV28 and TRBJ2-3, with D unresolved. Trimming stripped 5 bases from V and 6 bases from J, with 12 bases between. CDR1 is MDHEN, CDR2 SYDVKM, per germline. The CDR3 contains 13 residues. DNA for the CDR3: TGTGCCAGCAGTCTACGATCTGCCGATACGCAGTATTTT. This sequence encodes CASSLRSADTQYF.

This chain joins TRBV7-3 and TRBJ2-1; 8 bases agree with TRBD1. V lost 1 base to trimming and J lost 9 bases; unmatched junction nucleotides: 8. CDR3 length equals 15 residues. Germline V gene data show CDR1 as SGHTA and CDR2 as FQGTGA. The CDR3 reads CASSLIQGALSEQFF. The CDR3 DNA sequence: TGTGCCAGCAGCTTAATCCAGGGGGCATTGAGTGAGCAGTTCTTC.

The chain carries TRBV2 and TRBJ2-3; unclear D gene. V lost 6 bases and J 2 bases, leaving 9 bases between the germline ends. The CDR3 extends over 13 amino acids. Germline V gives CDR1 SNHLY, CDR2 FYNNEI. The chain's CDR3 is CASSAPNTDTQYF. CDR3 coding DNA: TGTGCCAGCAGCGCCCCTAACACAGATACGCAGTATTTT.

The CDR3 is CASSENLQGNTEAFF. The CDR3 region has the DNA TGCGCCAGCAGCGAAAACCTCCAGGGCAACACTGAAGCTTTCTTT. V is TRBV4-3 and J is TRBJ1-1; D is possibly TRBD1 (5 bases). Germline V lookup: CDR1 LGHNA, CDR2 YSLEER. The ends were cut back, 5 bases at V and 2 bases at J, with 15 bases in the middle. The CDR3 length is 15 residues.

V and J are TRBV4-1 and TRBJ2-1; D not certain. The V and J ends lost 1 base and 0 bases respectively, with 10 bases between them. The germline CDR1 and CDR2 sequences are MGHRA and YSYEKL. There are 16 residues in the CDR3. The DNA for the CDR3 is TGCGCCAGCAGCCAAGCTGGTGCCGGCTCCTACAATGAGCAGTTCTTC. It translates to CASSQAGAGSYNEQFF.

The chain carries TRBV5-1 and TRBJ2-3; 12 bases are a match to TRBD2. CDR1 is SGHRS and CDR2 is YFSETQ in the germline V gene. The CDR3 sequence is 15 residues long. The J segment lost 3 bases and the V segment lost 3 bases, leaving 2 bases of the junction unmatched. The CDR3 bases are TGCGCCAGCAGCTGGCTAGCGGGAGGGACAGATACGCAGTATTTT. This sequence encodes CASSWLAGGTDTQYF.

V is TRBV5-1 and J is TRBJ2-7; tentatively, D is TRBD1 (6 bases). From germline, CDR1 is SGHRS and CDR2 YFSETQ. V shed 7 bases and J shed 3 bases, with 14 bases lying between them. This CDR3 spans 13 amino acids. The CDR3 spells CASGTTGDYEQYF. The DNA for the CDR3 is TGCGCCAGCGGGACGACAGGAGACTACGAGCAGTACTTC.

The chain combines TRBV4-1 with TRBJ2-1, with D unclear. CDR1 is MGHRA and CDR2 is YSYEKL in the germline V gene. V was trimmed by 3 bases and J by 2 bases, leaving 14 bases between them. The CDR3 has 16 residues. The CDR3 bases are TGCGCCAGCAGCCAGCTGTCTAGAACGCCCTACAATGAGCAGTTCTTC. Protein sequence: CASSQLSRTPYNEQFF.

With regard to this clone: The same CDR3 also results from other DNA sequences found in this sample. The chain is built from TRBV5-1 and TRBJ1-3, with a possible D match to TRBD1 (6 bases). Trimming pared 1 base from V and 3 bases from J, leaving 8 bases between. The CDR3 contains 14 residues. The germline gives CDR1 SGHRS, CDR2 YFSETQ. CDR3 nucleotide sequence: TGCGCCAGCAGCTTGACAGGGCTTGGAAACACCATATATTTT. Its translation is CASSLTGLGNTIYF.

The chain is built from TRBV7-8 and TRBJ2-7; D is uncertain. Trimming left V 1 base short and J 7 bases short, with 11 bases between. Germline-derived CDR1 and CDR2 are SGHVS and FQNEAQ. The CDR3 is 13 residues long. The CDR3, as DNA: TGTGCCAGCAGCTTAGTTCGGCCGGAGGAGCAGTACTTC. It is translated as CASSLVRPEEQYF.

Details on this clone: Additional DNA sequences in this sample encode the identical CDR3. The rearrangement links TRBV5-1 to TRBJ2-7; 13 bases match TRBD2. Germline CDR1 SGHRS, CDR2 YFSETQ. The CDR3 loop spans 16 amino acids. V gave up 4 bases and J gave up 2 bases; unmatched junction bases: 6. This CDR3 is CASSLELAGGPYEQYF. CDR3 nucleotide sequence: TGCGCCAGCAGCCTCGAACTAGCGGGAGGGCCCTACGAGCAGTACTTC.

The rearrangement links TRBV14 to TRBJ2-7; the D gene is possibly TRBD2 (5 bases). V was pared by 0 bases and J by 4 bases, with 19 bases between. CDR1 and CDR2 (germline): SGHDN, FVKESK. CDR3 length: 17 residues. The CDR3 region has the DNA TGTGCCAGCAGCCAAGATGGGGAGTACTCAACCCTTTACGAGCAGTACTTC. It is translated as CASSQDGEYSTLYEQYF.